This TCR beta chain comes out of a study of OX40 agonist ivuxolimab in advanced cancers. Only in-frame clones appear in the TCRdb table, and some are missing; sequencing was by immunoSEQ multiplex PCR. The profile covers over 75,000 clones, with approximately 90% appearing a single time and approximately 0.39% taken by the ten largest. The CDR3 runs 13 residues. The V end was cut by 3 bases, the J end by 9 bases, with 12 bases between. Germline V lookup: CDR1 LNHDA, CDR2 SQIVND (reference sequence). This chain uses TRBV19 with TRBJ2-1; no definite D call. The input for sequencing was CD4+ or CD8+ T cells sorted from blood, taken in a trial of the OX40 agonist ivuxolimab. The sequence was collected from an adult with an advanced solid tumor such as melanoma, head and neck, liver or kidney cancer. This chain's CDR3 is CASSILLPSEQFF. Here the CDR3 DNA reads TGTGCCAGTAGTATCTTATTACCAAGTGAGCAGTTCTTC.